Sequencing of this T cell receptor beta chain was carried out in a study of blood T cell repertoires in COVID-19. This clone was seen a single time. The CDR3 covers 14 residues. Germline assignment: CDR1 SGHDT and CDR2 YYEEEE. J was trimmed by 4 bases and V by 5 bases; bases with no gene match: 8. Sequencing used immunoSEQ multiplex PCR; TCRdb keeps in-frame clones, though not all of them. The table lists tens of thousands of clones, about 86% of them singletons. The clonotype was recovered from an elderly woman in a cohort sampled during active or convalescent COVID-19. V gene TRBV5-6 combines with J gene TRBJ2-5; 7 bases are a match to TRBD1. Sequencing used peripheral blood. The CDR3 sequence: CASRATGNGETQYF. For the CDR3, the DNA is TGTGCCAGCAGGGCGACAGGGAACGGAGAGACCCAGTACTTC.